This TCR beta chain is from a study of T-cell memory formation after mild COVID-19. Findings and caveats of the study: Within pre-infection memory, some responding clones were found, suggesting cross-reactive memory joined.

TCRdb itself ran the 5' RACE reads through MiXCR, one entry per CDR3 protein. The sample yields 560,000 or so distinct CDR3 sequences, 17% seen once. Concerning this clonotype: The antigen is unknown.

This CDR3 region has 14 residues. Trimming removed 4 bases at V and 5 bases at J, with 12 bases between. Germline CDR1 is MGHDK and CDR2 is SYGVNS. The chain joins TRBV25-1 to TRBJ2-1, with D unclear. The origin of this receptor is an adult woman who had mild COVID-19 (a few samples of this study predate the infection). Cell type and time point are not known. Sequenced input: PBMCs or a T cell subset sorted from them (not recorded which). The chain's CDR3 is CASSGDRANNEQFF. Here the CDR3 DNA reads TGTGCCAGCAGTGGAGACCGGGCCAACAATGAGCAGTTCTTC.